These 18 T cell receptor beta chains were all obtained from the same sample, sequenced in a study of T cells in narcolepsy. Libraries were prepared by immunoSEQ multiplex PCR; TCRdb keeps only in-frame clonotypes and omits some of them. Among 30,000 to 40,000 clones listed, 81% were seen once. The sequenced material came from memory (CD45RA-) CD4+ T cells from blood. The origin of the receptors is a human donor in good health.

The chain couples TRBV6-1 to TRBJ1-2; D not certain. From germline, CDR1 is MNHNS and CDR2 SASEGT. CDR3 size: 11 residues. Trimming pared 1 base from V and 7 bases from J, leaving 4 bases between. CDR3 residues: CASSEVPGYTF. The CDR3 DNA reads TGTGCCAGCAGTGAAGTACCTGGCTACACCTTC.

This clone was observed once. The chain carries TRBV11-2 and TRBJ2-5, with D perhaps TRBD2 (5 bases). V was shortened by 0 bases and J by 9 bases, with 14 bases between the two germline ends. Germline V CDR1 and CDR2: SGHAT, FQNNGV. The CDR3 runs to 14 residues. CDR3 nucleotide sequence: TGTGCCAGCAGCTTAGACGGTCTTCCGGAGGCCCAGTACTTC. Translated, it gives CASSLDGLPEAQYF.

This clone was recorded a few times. The chain is built from TRBV14 and TRBJ2-1, with TRBD2 identical over 9 bases. CDR3 length equals 16 residues. The ends lost 4 bases at V and 6 bases at J; junction bases unmatched: 10. The germline V gene encodes CDR1 SGHDN and CDR2 FVKESK. For the CDR3, the DNA is TGTGCCAGCAGCCTTAGTAGCGGGAGCGGTTTCAATGAGCAGTTCTTC. As protein: CASSLSSGSGFNEQFF.

The chain combines TRBV11-3 with TRBJ2-7; D not resolved. The germline V gene has CDR1 SGHNT and CDR2 YENEEA. The CDR3 totals 14 residues. Trimming shortened V by 3 bases and J by 2 bases, and 11 bases separated the two germline ends. CDR3 nucleotide sequence: TGTGCCAGCAGCTTGCCGAGATCTCCCTACGAGCAGTACTTC. This sequence encodes CASSLPRSPYEQYF.

The chain carries TRBV18 and TRBJ1-5; D remains unclear. Germline CDR1 is KGHSH and CDR2 is LQKENI. The CDR3 extends over 13 amino acids. The V end was cut by 3 bases, the J end by 0 bases, with 3 bases between. The CDR3 spells CASSPRSNQPQHF. The CDR3 DNA reads TGTGCCAGCTCACCGCGTAGCAATCAGCCCCAGCATTTT.

The sample holds one count of this clone. The rearrangement joins TRBV5-1 to TRBJ2-2; D perhaps matches TRBD1 (5 bases). CDR1 and CDR2 from the germline V gene are SGHRS and YFSETQ. The CDR3 covers 15 residues. V shed 1 base and J shed 2 bases, with 9 bases lying between them. Here the CDR3 DNA reads TGCGCCAGCAGCTTGCTGCAGGGTAACACCGGGGAGCTGTTTTTT. Translation gives CASSLLQGNTGELFF.

This clone was found a few times. The chain employs TRBV5-4 and TRBJ1-1; D gene unclear. Trimming left V 5 bases short and J 0 bases short, with 11 bases between. CDR1 is SGHNT and CDR2 is YYREEE in the germline V gene (reference sequence). The CDR3 has 14 amino acids. The CDR3 region has the DNA TGTGCCAGCAGATCAGAAGTGGTGAACACTGAAGCTTTCTTT. Amino acids: CASRSEVVNTEAFF.

The gene calls are TRBV6-5 and TRBJ2-3; D is undetermined. The CDR3 loop spans 13 amino acids. Trimming took 7 bases from V and 1 from J, leaving 9 bases between them. Germline CDR1 is MNHEY and CDR2 is SVGAGI. The CDR3 bases are TGTGCCAGCACCCCAGTGGGCACAGATACGCAGTATTTT. Translating gives CASTPVGTDTQYF.

The chain combines TRBV19 with TRBJ1-1; D is uncertain. Trimming cost V 7 bases and J 6 bases, with 12 bases left between them. Germline loops: CDR1 LNHDA, CDR2 SQIVND (reference sequence). The CDR3 totals 12 residues. The CDR3 DNA sequence: TGTGCCAGTACCCTCAATCAAGCTGAAGCTTTCTTT. This translates into CASTLNQAEAFF.

The chain carries TRBV6-1 and TRBJ1-4; D is uncertain. Germline CDR1 and CDR2: MNHNS and SASEGT. V was trimmed by 6 bases and J by 7 bases, leaving 15 bases between them. The CDR3 sequence is 14 residues long. The CDR3 nucleotides are TGTGCCAGCAGGCAACCTGGAGTTGGTGAAAAACTGTTTTTT. Amino acids: CASRQPGVGEKLFF.

The rearrangement links TRBV6-6 to TRBJ1-1; 10 bases map to TRBD1. The V gene end was trimmed by 5 bases and the J gene end by 5 bases; junction bases not matched to a gene: 8. This CDR3 has 15 residues. Germline V gene sequence: CDR1 MNHNY, CDR2 SVGAGI (reference sequence). CDR3 bases: TGTGCCAGCAGTAACTTGGACAGGGGGAGTACTGAAGCTTTCTTT. Amino acids: CASSNLDRGSTEAFF.

The chain couples TRBV11-2 to TRBJ1-1; 7 bases fit TRBD1. The germline V gene has CDR1 SGHAT and CDR2 FQNNGV. Trimming at V came to 5 bases and at J to 4 bases, leaving 7 bases not matched to a gene. The CDR3 spans 14 residues. CDR3 DNA sequence: TGTGCCAGCAGCCGACCAGGGGGAAGCACTGAAGCTTTCTTT. Translating gives CASSRPGGSTEAFF. The variable domain in full, completed from reference TRBV11-2 and TRBJ1-1, reads EAGVAQSPRYKIIEKRQSVAFWCNPISGHATLYWYQQILGQGPKLLIQFQNNGVVDDSQLPKDRFSAERLKGVDSTLKIQPAKLEDSAVYLCASSRPGGSTEAFFGQGTRLTVV.

V is TRBV7-9 and J is TRBJ1-6, with 7 bases fitting TRBD1. This CDR3 is built from 15 residues. CDR1 is SEHNR, CDR2 FQNEAQ, per germline (reference sequence). Trimming removed 5 bases from V and 7 bases from J; junction bases left unmatched: 8. This CDR3 reads CASSKTGTENSPLHF. The DNA for the CDR3 is TGTGCCAGCAGCAAAACCGGGACAGAGAATTCACCCCTCCACTTT.

A word on this clone: The junction does not match germline at one end; this may be a read error. The V and J genes are TRBV19 and TRBJ2-7; the match to TRBD1 covers 9 bases. CDR1 is LNHDA, CDR2 SQIVND, per germline (reference sequence). CDR3 length equals 14 residues. The CDR3 DNA reads as TGTGCCAGTAAACCGGGACAGGGCTCCAACGAGCAGTACTTC. Protein: CASKPGQGSNEQYF.

The rearrangement links TRBV29-1 to TRBJ1-4; a possible D gene is TRBD1 (5 bases). Germline CDR1 is SQVTM and CDR2 is ANQGSEA. The CDR3 has 14 amino acids. Trimming cost V 4 bases and J 0 bases, with 9 bases left between them. CDR3 bases: TGCAGCGTTGCTGGGGCAGCAACTAATGAAAAACTGTTTTTT. As protein: CSVAGAATNEKLFF.

CDR3 amino acids: CASSLDRVRSYNEQFF. The CDR3 DNA follows: TGTGCCAGCAGCTTGGACCGGGTTCGATCCTACAATGAGCAGTTCTTC. The rearrangement links TRBV5-8 to TRBJ2-1; D is uncertain. The germline gives CDR1 SGHTS, CDR2 YDEGEE. V shed 0 bases and J shed 1 base, with 11 bases lying between them. There are 16 residues in the CDR3.

V is TRBV11-2 and J is TRBJ2-5, with 8 bases aligning to TRBD2. The trim removed 5 bases at V and 5 bases at J, leaving 7 bases unmatched. The CDR3 is 14 amino acids. The germline CDR1 and CDR2 sequences are SGHAT and FQNNGV. CDR3 nucleotide sequence: TGTGCCAGCAGCCCCCGGACTAGCCTGGAGACCCAGTACTTC. It translates to CASSPRTSLETQYF.

This clone has more than one count but fewer than ten. At one boundary the junction diverges from the germline segment, which might be a read error. This chain connects TRBV6-1 to TRBJ2-7; 7 nucleotides match TRBD1. The V gene's germline CDR1 is MNHNS and CDR2 SASEGT. The CDR3 loop spans 15 amino acids. The CDR3 protein is CASREATGIGYEQYF. The CDR3 coding sequence is TGTGCCAGCAGAGAAGCGACAGGGATCGGCTACGAGCAGTACTTC.